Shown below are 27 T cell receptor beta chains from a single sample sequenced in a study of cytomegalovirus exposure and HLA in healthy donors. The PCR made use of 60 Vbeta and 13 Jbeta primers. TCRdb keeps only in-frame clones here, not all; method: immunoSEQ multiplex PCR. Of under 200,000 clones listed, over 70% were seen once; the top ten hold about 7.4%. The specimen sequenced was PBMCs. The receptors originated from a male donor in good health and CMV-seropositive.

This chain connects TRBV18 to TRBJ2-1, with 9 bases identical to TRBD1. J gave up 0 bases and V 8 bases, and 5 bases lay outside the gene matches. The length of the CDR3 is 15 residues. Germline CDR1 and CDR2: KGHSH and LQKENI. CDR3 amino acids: CASRDRAGSYNEQFF. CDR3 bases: TGTGCCAGCCGGGACAGGGCAGGCTCCTACAATGAGCAGTTCTTC.

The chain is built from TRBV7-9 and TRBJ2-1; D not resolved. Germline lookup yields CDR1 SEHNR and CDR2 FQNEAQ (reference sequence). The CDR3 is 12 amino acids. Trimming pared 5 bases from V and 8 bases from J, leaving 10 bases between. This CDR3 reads CASSVKRYEQFF. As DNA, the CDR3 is TGTGCCAGCAGCGTCAAACGGTATGAGCAGTTCTTC.

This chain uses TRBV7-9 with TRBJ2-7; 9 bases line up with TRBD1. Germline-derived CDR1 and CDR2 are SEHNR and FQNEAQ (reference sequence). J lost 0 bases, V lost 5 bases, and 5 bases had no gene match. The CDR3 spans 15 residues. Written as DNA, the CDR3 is TGTGCCAGCAGCCCGGGACAGGGTCCCTCCTACGAGCAGTACTTC. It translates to CASSPGQGPSYEQYF.

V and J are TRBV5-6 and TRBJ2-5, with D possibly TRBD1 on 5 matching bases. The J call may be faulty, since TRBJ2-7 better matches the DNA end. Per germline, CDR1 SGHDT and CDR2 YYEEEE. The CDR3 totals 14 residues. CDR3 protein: CASSLRREGNEQYF. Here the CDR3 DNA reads TGTGCCAGCAGCTTGCGCAGGGAAGGAAACGAGCAGTACTTC.

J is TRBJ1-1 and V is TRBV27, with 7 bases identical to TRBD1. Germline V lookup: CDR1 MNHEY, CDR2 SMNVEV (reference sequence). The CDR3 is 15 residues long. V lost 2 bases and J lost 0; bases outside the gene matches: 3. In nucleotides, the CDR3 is TGTGCCAGCAGTTTACGGACAGGAGTGAACACTGAAGCTTTCTTT. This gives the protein CASSLRTGVNTEAFF.

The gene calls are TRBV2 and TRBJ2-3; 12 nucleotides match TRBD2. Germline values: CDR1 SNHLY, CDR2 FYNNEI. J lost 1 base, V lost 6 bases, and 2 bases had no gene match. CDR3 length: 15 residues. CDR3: CASSWTSGGTDTQYF. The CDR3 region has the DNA TGTGCCAGCAGCTGGACTAGCGGGGGCACAGATACGCAGTATTTT. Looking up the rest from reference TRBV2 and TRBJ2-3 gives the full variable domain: EPEVTQTPSHQVTQMGQEVILRCVPISNHLYFYWYRQILGQKVEFLVSFYNNEISEKSEIFDDQFSVERPDGSNFTLKIRSTKLEDSAMYFCASSWTSGGTDTQYFGPGTRLTVL.

CDR3 region: CASSFGETLHF. CDR3 nucleotides: TGTGCCAGCAGCTTCGGGGAGACCCTCCACTTT. The chain combines TRBV5-4 with TRBJ1-6; D is ambiguous. This CDR3 contains 11 residues. The germline V and J ends were trimmed by 2 bases and 14 bases, with 8 bases remaining between them. Germline loops: CDR1 SGHNT, CDR2 YYREEE (reference sequence).

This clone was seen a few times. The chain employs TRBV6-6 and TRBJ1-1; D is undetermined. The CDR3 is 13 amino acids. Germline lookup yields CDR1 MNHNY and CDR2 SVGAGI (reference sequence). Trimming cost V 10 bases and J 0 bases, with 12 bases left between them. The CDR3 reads CATRREMNTEAFF. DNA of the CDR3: TGTGCCACCCGGAGGGAGATGAACACTGAAGCTTTCTTT.

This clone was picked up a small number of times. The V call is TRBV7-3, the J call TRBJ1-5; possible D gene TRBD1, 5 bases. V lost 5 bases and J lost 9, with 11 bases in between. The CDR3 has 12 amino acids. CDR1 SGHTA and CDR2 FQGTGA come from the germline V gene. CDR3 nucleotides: TGTGCCAGCAGCATACCGGGGGGGCCCCAGCATTTT. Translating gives CASSIPGGPQHF.

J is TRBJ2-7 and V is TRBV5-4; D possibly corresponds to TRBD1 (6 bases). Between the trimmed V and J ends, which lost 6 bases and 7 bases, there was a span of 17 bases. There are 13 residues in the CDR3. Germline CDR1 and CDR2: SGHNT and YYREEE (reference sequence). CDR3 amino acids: CASTWGPQGEQYF. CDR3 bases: TGTGCCAGCACCTGGGGTCCTCAGGGGGAGCAGTACTTC.

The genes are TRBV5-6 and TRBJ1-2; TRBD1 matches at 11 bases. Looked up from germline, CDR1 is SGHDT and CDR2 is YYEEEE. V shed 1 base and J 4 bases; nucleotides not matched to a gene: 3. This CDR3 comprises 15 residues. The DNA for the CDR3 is TGTGCCAGCAGCTTGTTGGGACAGGGGGGCTATGGCTACACCTTC. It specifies CASSLLGQGGYGYTF.

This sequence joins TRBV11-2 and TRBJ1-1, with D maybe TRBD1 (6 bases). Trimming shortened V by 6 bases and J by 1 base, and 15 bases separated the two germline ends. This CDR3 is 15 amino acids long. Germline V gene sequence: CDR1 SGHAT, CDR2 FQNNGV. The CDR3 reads CASRSPGRGNTEAFF. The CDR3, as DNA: TGTGCCAGCAGATCCCCGGGCAGGGGGAACACTGAAGCTTTCTTT.

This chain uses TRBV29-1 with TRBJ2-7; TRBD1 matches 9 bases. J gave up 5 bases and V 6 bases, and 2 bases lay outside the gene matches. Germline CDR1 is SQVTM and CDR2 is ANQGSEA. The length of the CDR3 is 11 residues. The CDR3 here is CSVTGGHEQYF. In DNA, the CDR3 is TGCAGCGTGACAGGGGGACACGAGCAGTACTTC.

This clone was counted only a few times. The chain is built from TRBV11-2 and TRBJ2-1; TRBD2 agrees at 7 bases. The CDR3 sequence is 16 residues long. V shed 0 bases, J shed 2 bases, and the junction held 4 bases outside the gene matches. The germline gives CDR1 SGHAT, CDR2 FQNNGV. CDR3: CASSLESLAAYNEQFF. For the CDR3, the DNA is TGTGCCAGCAGCTTAGAGTCCCTAGCGGCCTACAATGAGCAGTTCTTC.

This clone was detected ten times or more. The chain's CDR3 is CASSLRQGGGYTF. DNA of the CDR3: TGTGCCAGCAGTCTTCGACAGGGAGGAGGCTACACCTTC. V is TRBV6-5 and J is TRBJ1-2; 7 bases line up with TRBD1. Trimming took 5 bases from V and 8 from J; bases not matched to a gene: 8. Germline V gene data show CDR1 as MNHEY and CDR2 as SVGAGI. The CDR3 contains 13 residues.

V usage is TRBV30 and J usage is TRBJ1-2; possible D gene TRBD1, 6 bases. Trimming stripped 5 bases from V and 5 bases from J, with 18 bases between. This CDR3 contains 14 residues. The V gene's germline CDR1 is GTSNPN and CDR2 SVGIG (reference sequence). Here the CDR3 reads CAWSRGGEEYGYTF. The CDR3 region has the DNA TGTGCCTGGTCAAGGGGGGGCGAGGAGTATGGCTACACCTTC.

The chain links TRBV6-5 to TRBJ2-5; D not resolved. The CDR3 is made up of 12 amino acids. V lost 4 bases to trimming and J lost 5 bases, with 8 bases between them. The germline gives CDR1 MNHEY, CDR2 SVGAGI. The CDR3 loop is CASSSLQETQYF. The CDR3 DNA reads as TGTGCCAGCAGTTCGTTACAGGAGACCCAGTACTTC.

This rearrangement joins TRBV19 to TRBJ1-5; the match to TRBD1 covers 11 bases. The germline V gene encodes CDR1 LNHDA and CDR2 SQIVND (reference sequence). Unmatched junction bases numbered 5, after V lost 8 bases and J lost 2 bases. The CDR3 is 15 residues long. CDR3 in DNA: TGTGCCAGTGAGAGGGGACAGGGGGGCAATCAGCCCCAGCATTTT. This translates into CASERGQGGNQPQHF.

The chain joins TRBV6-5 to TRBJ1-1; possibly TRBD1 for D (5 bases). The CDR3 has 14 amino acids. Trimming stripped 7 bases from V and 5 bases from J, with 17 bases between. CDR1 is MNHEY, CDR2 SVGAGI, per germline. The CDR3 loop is CASKRTHSDTEAFF. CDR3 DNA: TGTGCCAGCAAGAGGACACACTCAGATACTGAAGCTTTCTTT.

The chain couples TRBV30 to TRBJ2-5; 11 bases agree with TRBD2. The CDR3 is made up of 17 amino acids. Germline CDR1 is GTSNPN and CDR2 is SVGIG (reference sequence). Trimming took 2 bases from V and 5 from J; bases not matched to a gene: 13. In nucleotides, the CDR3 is TGTGCCTGGAGTAGTTCTTTAGCGGGGGGGCCCGGTGAGACCCAGTACTTC. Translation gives CAWSSSLAGGPGETQYF.

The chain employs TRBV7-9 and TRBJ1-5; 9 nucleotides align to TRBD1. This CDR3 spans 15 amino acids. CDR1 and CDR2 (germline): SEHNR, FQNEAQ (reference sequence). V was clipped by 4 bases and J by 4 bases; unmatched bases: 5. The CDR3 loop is CASSSDRGGNQPQHF. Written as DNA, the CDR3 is TGTGCCAGCAGCTCGGACAGGGGCGGTAATCAGCCCCAGCATTTT.

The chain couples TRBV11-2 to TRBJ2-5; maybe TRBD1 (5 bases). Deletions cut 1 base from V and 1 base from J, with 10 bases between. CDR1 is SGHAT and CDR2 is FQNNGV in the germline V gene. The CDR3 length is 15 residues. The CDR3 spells CASSLATGSQETQYF. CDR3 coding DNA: TGTGCCAGCAGCTTAGCAACAGGATCCCAAGAGACCCAGTACTTC.

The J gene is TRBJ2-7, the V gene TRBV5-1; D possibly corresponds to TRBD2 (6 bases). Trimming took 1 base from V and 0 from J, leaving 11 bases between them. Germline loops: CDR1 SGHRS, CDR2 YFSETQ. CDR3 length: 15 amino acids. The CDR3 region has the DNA TGCGCCAGCAGCTTGATGGCGGGACGCTCCTACGAGCAGTACTTC. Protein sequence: CASSLMAGRSYEQYF. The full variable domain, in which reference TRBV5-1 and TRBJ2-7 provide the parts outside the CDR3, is KAGVTQTPRYLIKTRGQQVTLSCSPISGHRSVSWYQQTPGQGLQFLFEYFSETQRNKGNFPGRFSGRQFSNSRSEMNVSTLELGDSALYLCASSLMAGRSYEQYFGPGTRLTVT.

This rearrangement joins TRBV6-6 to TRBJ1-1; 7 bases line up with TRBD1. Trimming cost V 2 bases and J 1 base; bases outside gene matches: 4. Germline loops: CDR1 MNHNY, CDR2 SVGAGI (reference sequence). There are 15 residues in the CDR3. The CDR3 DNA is TGTGCCAGCAGTTACGGGCAGGGGGGGAACACTGAAGCTTTCTTT. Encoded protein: CASSYGQGGNTEAFF.

CDR3 DNA: TGTGCCAGCACCCTTGGAGGGGGGGCAGATACGCAGTATTTT. This translates into CASTLGGGADTQYF. This sequence joins TRBV11-1 and TRBJ2-3; D may be TRBD2 (7 bases). CDR1 and CDR2 from the germline V gene are SGHAT and FQDESV (reference sequence). The CDR3 is 14 amino acids. V gave up 7 bases and J gave up 4 bases, with 15 bases separating them.

Here the CDR3 DNA reads TGTGCCAGCAGCTTCACTAGCGGGGGGGACAATGAGCAGTTCTTC. Protein product: CASSFTSGGDNEQFF. This chain uses TRBV7-9 with TRBJ2-1, with 13 bases lining up with TRBD2. Germline V lookup: CDR1 SEHNR, CDR2 FQNEAQ (reference sequence). The CDR3 spans 15 residues. J gave up 5 bases and V 3 bases, and 1 base lay outside the gene matches.

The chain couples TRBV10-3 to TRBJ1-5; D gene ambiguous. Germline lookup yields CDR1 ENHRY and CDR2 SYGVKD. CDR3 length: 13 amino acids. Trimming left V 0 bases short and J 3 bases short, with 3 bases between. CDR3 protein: CAISESLNQPQHF. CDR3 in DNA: TGTGCCATCAGTGAGTCCCTCAATCAGCCCCAGCATTTT.